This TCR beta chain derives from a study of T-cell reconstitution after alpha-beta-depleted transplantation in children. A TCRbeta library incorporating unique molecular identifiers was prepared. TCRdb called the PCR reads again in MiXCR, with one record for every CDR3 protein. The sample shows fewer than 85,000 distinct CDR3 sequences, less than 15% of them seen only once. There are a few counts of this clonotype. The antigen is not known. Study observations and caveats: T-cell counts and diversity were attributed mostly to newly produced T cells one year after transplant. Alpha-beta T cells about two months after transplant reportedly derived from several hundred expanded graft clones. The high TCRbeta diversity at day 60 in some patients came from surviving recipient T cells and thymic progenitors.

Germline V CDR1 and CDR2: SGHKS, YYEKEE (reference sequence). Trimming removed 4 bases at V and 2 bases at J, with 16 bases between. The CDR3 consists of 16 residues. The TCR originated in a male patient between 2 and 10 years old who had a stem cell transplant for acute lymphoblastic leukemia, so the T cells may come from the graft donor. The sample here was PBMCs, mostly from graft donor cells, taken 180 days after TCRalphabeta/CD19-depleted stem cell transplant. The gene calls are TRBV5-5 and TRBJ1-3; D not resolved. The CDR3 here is CASSLYSFPPGNTIYF. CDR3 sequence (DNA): TGTGCCAGCAGCCTATACAGCTTTCCTCCTGGAAACACCATATATTTT.